This entry describes one T cell receptor (beta chain). Assay: immunoSEQ multiplex PCR; the TCRdb copy retains only in-frame clones and omits some. The top ten clones hold around 7.9% of a sample with some 250,000 clones, over 70% of them seen once. This record comes from a study of blood T cell repertoires in COVID-19. The CDR3 spans 15 residues. The V segment lost 4 bases and the J segment 0 bases; nucleotides outside the gene matches: 2. Germline V lookup: CDR1 SGHVS, CDR2 FQNEAQ. Sequenced material: peripheral blood. The chain is built from TRBV7-8 and TRBJ1-3; 8 positions match TRBD1. The origin of this receptor is a man in his forties with active or convalescent COVID-19. The CDR3 here is CASSSTGVSGNTIYF. For the CDR3, the DNA is TGTGCCAGCAGCTCGACAGGGGTCTCTGGAAACACCATATATTTT.